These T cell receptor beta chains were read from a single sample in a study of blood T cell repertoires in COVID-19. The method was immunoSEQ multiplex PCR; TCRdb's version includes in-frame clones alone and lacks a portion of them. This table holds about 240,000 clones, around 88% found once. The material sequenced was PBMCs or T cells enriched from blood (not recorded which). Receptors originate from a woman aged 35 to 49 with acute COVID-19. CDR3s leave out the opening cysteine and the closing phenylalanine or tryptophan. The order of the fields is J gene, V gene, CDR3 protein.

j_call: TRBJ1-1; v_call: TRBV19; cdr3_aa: ASSIEQGDMNTEAF
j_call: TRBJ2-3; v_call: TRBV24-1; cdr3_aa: ATSVTSGHGTQY
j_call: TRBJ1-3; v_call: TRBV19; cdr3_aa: ASSTRYRGDSGNTIY
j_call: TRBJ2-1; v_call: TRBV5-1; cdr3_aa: ASSLVVAPLDNEQF
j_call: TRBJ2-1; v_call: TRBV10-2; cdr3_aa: ASRPLASGSREQF
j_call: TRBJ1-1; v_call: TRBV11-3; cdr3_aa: ASSLEGRRGNTEAF
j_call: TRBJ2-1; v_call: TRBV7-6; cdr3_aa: ASSLGQGYNEQF
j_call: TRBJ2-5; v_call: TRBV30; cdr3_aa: AWYGRGSQETQY
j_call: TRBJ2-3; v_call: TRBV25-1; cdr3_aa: ASSEQGQPLSDTQY
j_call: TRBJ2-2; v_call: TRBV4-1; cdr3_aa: ASSLGHGELF
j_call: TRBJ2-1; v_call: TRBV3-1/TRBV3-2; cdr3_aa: ASSPSSWSYNEQF
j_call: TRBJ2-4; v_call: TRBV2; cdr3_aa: ASSEGGAAKNIQY
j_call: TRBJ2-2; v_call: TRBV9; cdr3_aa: ASSPSGSTGELF
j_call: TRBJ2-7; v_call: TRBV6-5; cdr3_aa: ASISGQAYEQY
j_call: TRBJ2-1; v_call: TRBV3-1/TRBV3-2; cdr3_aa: ASSQEWTGNNEQF
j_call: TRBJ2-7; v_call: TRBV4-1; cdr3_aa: ASSQDASGRYEQY
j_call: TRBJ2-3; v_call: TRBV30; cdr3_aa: AWRKRGKY
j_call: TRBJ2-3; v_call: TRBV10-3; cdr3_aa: ATQNRLATTN
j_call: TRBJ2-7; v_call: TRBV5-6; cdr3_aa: ASSFATSYEQY
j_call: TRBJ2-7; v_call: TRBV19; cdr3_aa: ASSSDRGRSEQY
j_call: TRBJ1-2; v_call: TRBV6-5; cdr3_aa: ASTPTQGWSSGYT
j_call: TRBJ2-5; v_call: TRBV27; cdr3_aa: ASSKSKETRKETQY
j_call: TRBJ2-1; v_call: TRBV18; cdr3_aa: ASSPGVREIRNEQF
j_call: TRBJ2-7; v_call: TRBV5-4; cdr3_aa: ASSFYGGGYEQY
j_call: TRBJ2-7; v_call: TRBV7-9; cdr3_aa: ASSLAATGDYEQY
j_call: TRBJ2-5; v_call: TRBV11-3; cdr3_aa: ASSLGASAETQY
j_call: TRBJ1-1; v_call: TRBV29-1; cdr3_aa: SVPQGAARRGAF
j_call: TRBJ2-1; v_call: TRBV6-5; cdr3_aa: ASSRPGSYNEQF
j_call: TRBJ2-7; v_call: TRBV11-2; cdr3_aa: ASSLVGTGSYEQY
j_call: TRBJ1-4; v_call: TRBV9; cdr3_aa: ASSGSPDREELF
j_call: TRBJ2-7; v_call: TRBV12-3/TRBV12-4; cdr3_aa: ASSLRLADSF
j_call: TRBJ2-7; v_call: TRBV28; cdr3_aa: ASRDRGYEQY